Below are 27 T cell receptor beta chains sequenced from a single sample in a study of blood T cell repertoires in COVID-19 (dated by TCRdb to 2018 to 2021). The library came from the immunoSEQ multiplex PCR assay. TCRdb holds this immuneACCESS table with in-frame rearrangements only. Some clones are missing; in checked studies, unresolved V genes explain under half, and the rest has no known cause. This sample gives about 400,000 clones in total; roughly 86% of them show up just once. Of the sample, roughly 1.9% falls within the top ten clones. Sequences were obtained from PBMCs or T cells enriched from blood (not recorded which). Receptor source: a woman aged 40 to 50 with acute COVID-19.

Of note for this clone: One end of the junction varies from germline; a read error may be responsible. The chain recombines TRBV29-1 with TRBJ2-3, with TRBD1 matching 7 bases. Germline V lookup: CDR1 SQVTM, CDR2 ANQGSEA. The CDR3 spans 12 residues. CDR3 coding DNA: TGCAGCGCTGAACAGGGGCAGGAGACGCAGTATTTT. Protein sequence: CSAEQGQETQYF.

The rearrangement links TRBV7-9 to TRBJ2-2; the D gene is possibly TRBD1 (6 bases). The CDR3 is made up of 15 amino acids. Deletions cut 6 bases from V and 4 bases from J, with 15 bases between. Germline loops: CDR1 SEHNR, CDR2 FQNEAQ (reference sequence). CDR3 coding DNA: TGTGCCAGCAGTCTTAAGAAGGGGGTCACCGGGGAGCTGTTTTTT. Translating it yields CASSLKKGVTGELFF.

In this sample, this clone turned up once. The chain employs TRBV4-1 and TRBJ2-2; D is undetermined. Trimming left V 0 bases short and J 5 bases short, with 10 bases between. The CDR3 totals 15 residues. CDR1 MGHRA and CDR2 YSYEKL come from the germline V gene. In DNA form, the CDR3 reads TGCGCCAGCAGCCAAGAATCACAGAAGACCGGGGAGCTGTTTTTT. Translation gives CASSQESQKTGELFF.

This chain uses TRBV1 with TRBJ2-3; TRBD2, the table's D call, lacks a check against the DNA. TRBV1 is noted as a pseudogene. There are 17 residues in the CDR3. CDR3 sequence (DNA): TGCACCAGCAGCCTACACTTCAGGGACTCGAAAGGAGATACGCAGTATTTT. It is translated as CTSSLHFRDSKGDTQYF.

The chain carries TRBV6-5 and TRBJ1-2, with D perhaps matching TRBD1 (5 bases). This CDR3 has 15 residues. Trimming took off 6 bases at V and 3 bases at J, with 17 bases between the two ends. Germline lookup yields CDR1 MNHEY and CDR2 SVGAGI. CDR3 sequence reads: CASRQVDTPYYGYTF. CDR3 sequence (DNA): TGTGCCAGCAGACAGGTGGACACTCCCTACTATGGCTACACCTTC.

This chain connects TRBV9 to TRBJ1-1, with a tentative D call TRBD1 (6 bases). The V end was cut by 1 base, the J end by 5 bases, with 9 bases between. The germline CDR1 and CDR2 sequences are SGDLS and YYNGEE. The CDR3 loop spans 13 amino acids. DNA of the CDR3: TGTGCCAGCAGCGTAACAGGGAGAACTGAAGCTTTCTTT. Translated, it gives CASSVTGRTEAFF.

V usage is TRBV2 and J usage is TRBJ1-2, with D possibly matching TRBD1 (6 bases). CDR1 and CDR2 from the germline V gene are SNHLY and FYNNEI. The CDR3 is made up of 15 amino acids. V was pared by 8 bases and J by 4 bases, with 20 bases between. The CDR3 loop is CASAPNQGSSYGYTF. The DNA of the CDR3 is TGTGCCAGCGCCCCTAATCAGGGGAGCTCCTATGGCTACACCTTC.

The chain uses TRBV2 and TRBJ1-2, with a possible D match to TRBD1 (5 bases). The CDR3 loop spans 15 amino acids. V lost 6 bases and J lost 5, with 19 bases in between. Germline loops: CDR1 SNHLY, CDR2 FYNNEI. The CDR3 loop reads CASRSGGGLAYGYTF. DNA for the CDR3: TGTGCCAGCAGGTCGGGGGGAGGGCTTGCTTATGGCTACACCTTC.

The chain carries TRBV5-5 and TRBJ2-7; D may be TRBD1 (6 bases). CDR1 and CDR2 from the germline V gene are SGHKS and YYEKEE (reference sequence). The V end lost 2 bases, the J end lost 3 bases, and 6 bases lay between the germline ends. The CDR3 totals 12 residues. The CDR3, as DNA: TGTGCCAGCAGCTTACAGGGCTACGAGCAGTACTTC. It specifies CASSLQGYEQYF. The full variable domain, completed using reference TRBV5-5 and TRBJ2-7, is DAGVTQSPTHLIKTRGQQVTLRCSPISGHKSVSWYQQVLGQGPQFIFQYYEKEERGRGNFPDRFSARQFPNYSSELNVNALLLGDSALYLCASSLQGYEQYFGPGTRLTVT.

A single count supports this clone. This chain uses TRBV4-1 with TRBJ2-2; D is possibly TRBD1 (5 bases). The CDR3 contains 15 residues. Between the trimmed V and J ends, which lost 2 bases and 5 bases, there was a span of 12 bases. The V gene's germline CDR1 is MGHRA and CDR2 YSYEKL. CDR3 nucleotide sequence: TGCGCCAGCAGCCAAATGCCTCAGGGAACCGGGGAGCTGTTTTTT. As protein: CASSQMPQGTGELFF.

This clone was counted between two and nine times. This chain connects TRBV11-3 to TRBJ2-1; 9 nucleotides match TRBD2. This CDR3 region has 15 residues. Germline V lookup: CDR1 SGHNT, CDR2 YENEEA. The junction had 5 bases not matched to a gene; V was cut back by 1 base and J by 7 bases. CDR3 DNA sequence: TGTGCCAGCAGCTTAGCTAGCGGGGCGGAAAATGAGCAGTTCTTC. Translating gives CASSLASGAENEQFF.

This sequence joins TRBV7-8 and TRBJ1-4, with D unclear. The germline CDR1 and CDR2 sequences are SGHVS and FQNEAQ. V lost 1 base and J 8 bases, leaving 5 bases between the germline ends. CDR3 size: 12 residues. CDR3 residues: CASSLVAEKLFF. In nucleotides, the CDR3 is TGTGCCAGCAGCTTAGTTGCGGAAAAACTGTTTTTT.

The chain joins TRBV12-5 to TRBJ2-7; TRBD2 is a possible D gene (6 bases). CDR1 is LGHNT and CDR2 is FRNRAP in the germline V gene. V was pared by 0 bases and J by 1 base, with 16 bases between. The CDR3 covers 17 residues. As DNA, the CDR3 is TGTGCTAGTGGTTTGGTCATTAACCGGGACTCGTCCTACGAGCAGTACTTC. It codes for CASGLVINRDSSYEQYF.

The chain joins TRBV6-5 to TRBJ1-1; the match to TRBD1 covers 8 bases. After removal of 5 bases from V and 8 bases from J, the junction contained 7 bases not matched to a gene. Germline loops: CDR1 MNHEY, CDR2 SVGAGI. The CDR3 covers 13 residues. In DNA form, the CDR3 reads TGTGCCAGCAGTCGGACAGGGAGGGTCGAAGCTTTCTTT. Its protein product is CASSRTGRVEAFF.

The chain couples TRBV5-1 to TRBJ2-7; maybe TRBD1 (6 bases). V lost 5 bases and J 3 bases, leaving 18 bases between the germline ends. This CDR3 spans 15 amino acids. Germline V CDR1 and CDR2: SGHRS, YFSETQ. CDR3 in DNA: TGCGCCAGCAGGGGGACACCGAATCCTCACTACGAGCAGTACTTC. Translated: CASRGTPNPHYEQYF.

V gene TRBV4-1 combines with J gene TRBJ1-1; possible D gene TRBD1, 6 bases. V gave up 10 bases and J gave up 1 base, with 16 bases separating them. Germline V CDR1 and CDR2: MGHRA, YSYEKL. This CDR3 spans 14 amino acids. The CDR3 DNA sequence: TGCGCCAACGAGGGGGATAGGGGGAACACTGAAGCTTTCTTT. Amino acid sequence: CANEGDRGNTEAFF.

The rearrangement uses TRBV15 and TRBJ2-7; D may be TRBD1 (6 bases). Germline CDR1 is LNHNV and CDR2 is YYDKDF (reference sequence). With 0 bases removed from V and 3 bases from J, the gap between germline ends came to 9 bases. The CDR3 contains 14 residues. The CDR3 sequence is CATSREQGNYEQYF. CDR3 nucleotides: TGTGCCACCAGCAGAGAACAGGGAAACTACGAGCAGTACTTC. Full variable domain (rest looked up from reference TRBV15 and TRBJ2-7): DAMVIQNPRYQVTQFGKPVTLSCSQTLNHNVMYWYQQKSSQAPKLLFHYYDKDFNNEADTPDNFQSRRPNTSFCFLDIRSPGLGDTAMYLCATSREQGNYEQYFGPGTRLTVT.

This clone came up a few times. The chain joins TRBV5-1 to TRBJ2-3, with 10 bases matching TRBD2. CDR1 is SGHRS, CDR2 YFSETQ, per germline. CDR3 size: 18 residues. V gave up 0 bases and J gave up 0 bases; unmatched junction bases: 7. The CDR3 region has the DNA TGCGCCAGCAGCTTGGGAAGTAGCGGGGGGCTAAGCACAGATACGCAGTATTTT. Protein sequence: CASSLGSSGGLSTDTQYF.

The V gene is TRBV5-1, the J gene TRBJ1-2; TRBD1 agrees at 7 bases. This CDR3 is built from 13 residues. The ends lost 4 bases at V and 1 base at J; junction bases unmatched: 1. CDR1 is SGHRS, CDR2 YFSETQ, per germline. The CDR3 DNA sequence: TGCGCCAGCAGCGACAGGGATAACTATGGCTACACCTTC. It encodes CASSDRDNYGYTF. The variable domain in full, with the rest retrieved from reference TRBV5-1 and TRBJ1-2, is KAGVTQTPRYLIKTRGQQVTLSCSPISGHRSVSWYQQTPGQGLQFLFEYFSETQRNKGNFPGRFSGRQFSNSRSEMNVSTLELGDSALYLCASSDRDNYGYTFGSGTRLTVV.

The chain's CDR3 is CSVGGQGTNQPQHF. CDR3 nucleotide sequence: TGCAGCGTTGGGGGACAGGGGACTAATCAGCCCCAGCATTTT. The chain uses TRBV29-1 and TRBJ1-5; TRBD1 agrees at 10 bases. With V trimmed by 4 bases and J by 4 bases, 4 bases remained unmatched. CDR1 and CDR2 (germline): SQVTM, ANQGSEA. This CDR3 has 14 amino acids. Using reference TRBV29-1 and TRBJ1-5 for the parts outside the CDR3, the full variable domain is SAVISQKPSRDICQRGTSLTIQCQVDSQVTMMFWYRQQPGQSLTLIATANQGSEATYESGFVIDKFPISRPNLTFSTLTVSNMSPEDSSIYLCSVGGQGTNQPQHFGDGTRLSIL.

V is TRBV3-1 (or the pseudogene TRBV3-2) and J is TRBJ1-2, with 9 bases matching TRBD1. Germline-derived CDR1 and CDR2 are LGHDT and YNNKEL (reference sequence). This CDR3 contains 15 residues. Trimming removed 4 bases from V and 4 bases from J; junction bases left unmatched: 7. Written as DNA, the CDR3 is TGTGCCAGCAGCCCACAACAGGGGGCCCCCTATGGCTACACCTTC. Its protein is CASSPQQGAPYGYTF.

V is TRBV4-2 and J is TRBJ2-3; no definite D call. In germline, CDR1 is LGHNA, CDR2 YNFKEQ. V was clipped by 2 bases and J by 3 bases, with 15 bases between them. The CDR3 runs to 16 residues. Here the CDR3 DNA reads TGTGCCAGCAGCCAAATTAAAAACCCTACTACAGATACGCAGTATTTT. Protein product: CASSQIKNPTTDTQYF.

This chain links TRBV5-1 with TRBJ2-1, with TRBD2 identical over 9 bases. Germline V CDR1 and CDR2: SGHRS, YFSETQ. The V and J ends lost 0 bases and 4 bases, in that order; junction bases with no gene match: 5. This CDR3 has 16 residues. CDR3 in amino acids: CASSLAVTSGYNEQFF. CDR3 nucleotide sequence: TGCGCCAGCAGCTTGGCCGTGACTAGCGGTTACAATGAGCAGTTCTTC.

On this clone: Other DNA sequences of this sample code for an identical CDR3. The chain carries TRBV5-4 and TRBJ1-2; TRBD1 matches 7 bases. Germline V CDR1 and CDR2: SGHNT, YYREEE (reference sequence). This CDR3 has 14 amino acids. Unmatched junction bases numbered 3, after V lost 0 bases and J lost 4 bases. CDR3 region: CASSLGQGGYGYTF. Written as DNA, the CDR3 is TGTGCCAGCAGCTTGGGACAGGGTGGCTATGGCTACACCTTC.

The chain carries TRBV12-3 or TRBV12-4 and TRBJ2-7; 8 bases are a match to TRBD1. CDR3 length: 13 residues. Trimming cost V 6 bases and J 6 bases; bases outside gene matches: 7. CDR3 sequence reads: CASSSGQVREQYF. As DNA, the CDR3 is TGTGCCAGCAGCTCGGGACAGGTGCGCGAGCAGTACTTC.

This clone was recorded once. The chain has TRBV29-1 and TRBJ2-6; weak D call: TRBD2 (5 bases). The CDR3 has 12 amino acids. Germline CDR1 is SQVTM and CDR2 is ANQGSEA. V shed 4 bases and J shed 4 bases, with 5 bases lying between them. The DNA of the CDR3 is TGCAGCGTTGGGGAGGGGGCCAACGTCCTGACTTTC. It translates to CSVGEGANVLTF.

This clone has only a few counts. This chain joins TRBV2 and TRBJ1-6, with D possibly matching TRBD1 (5 bases). Per germline, CDR1 SNHLY and CDR2 FYNNEI. Trimming cost V 6 bases and J 4 bases, with 10 bases left between them. This CDR3 has 14 amino acids. The CDR3 protein is CASRSDSYNSPLHF. DNA for the CDR3: TGTGCCAGCAGGTCCGACAGTTATAATTCACCCCTCCACTTT.